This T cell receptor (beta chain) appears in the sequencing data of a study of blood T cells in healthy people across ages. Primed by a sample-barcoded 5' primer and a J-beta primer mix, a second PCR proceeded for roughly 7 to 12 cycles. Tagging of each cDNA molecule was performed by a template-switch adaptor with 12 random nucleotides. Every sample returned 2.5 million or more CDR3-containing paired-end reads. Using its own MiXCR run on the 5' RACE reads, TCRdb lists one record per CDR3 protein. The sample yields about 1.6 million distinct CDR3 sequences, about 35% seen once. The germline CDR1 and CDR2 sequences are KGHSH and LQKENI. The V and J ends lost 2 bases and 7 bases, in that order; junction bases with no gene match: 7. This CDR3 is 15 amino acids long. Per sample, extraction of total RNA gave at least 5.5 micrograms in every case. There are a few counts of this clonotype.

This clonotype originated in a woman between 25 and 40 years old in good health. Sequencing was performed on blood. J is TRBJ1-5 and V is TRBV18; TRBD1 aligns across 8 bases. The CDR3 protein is CASSPVDRVEQPQHF. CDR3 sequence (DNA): TGTGCCAGCTCACCAGTGGACAGGGTGGAGCAGCCCCAGCATTTT.